Sequencing of this T cell receptor beta chain was carried out in a study of memory CD4+ T cells and cytomegalovirus serostatus. As for the study in general: This sample comes from healthy Belgian adults, fewer than 10 CMV seropositive, about 25 seronegative.

As processed by the authors: After removing out-of-frame reads, 2 million to 2.5 million distinct TCRbeta sequences remained. Repertoires were generated with immunoSEQ multiplex PCR, while TCRdb's copy carries only in-frame clones and drops some. The V and J calls and clone size come from that table; D and trimming were worked out from the DNA. The table has over 65,000 clones, around 76% seen once; the top ten hold around 5%. On this clone itself: Antigen unknown.

Single viable CD3+CD4+CD8-CD45RO+ cells were sorted as the memory CD4+ T cells. This CDR3 is built from 12 residues. The germline CDR1 and CDR2 sequences are SGHNT and YYREEE (reference sequence). V lost 3 bases and J lost 7, with 8 bases in between. Findings and caveats of the study: The CMV-associated TCR signature appears largely within the CD4+ memory repertoire.

The sequencing input was memory CD4+ T cells from blood. The genes are TRBV5-4 and TRBJ1-5; D is uncertain. This receptor was identified in an adult in good health and CMV-seropositive. The CDR3 region has the DNA TGTGCCAGCAGCTCCCCGAACCAGCCCCAGCATTTT. As protein: CASSSPNQPQHF.